This is a list of T cell receptor beta chains from one sample in a study of CD8 T cells in ankylosing spondylitis. TCRdb independently ran MiXCR on the 5' RACE reads; one entry per CDR3 protein. Among around 490,000 distinct CDR3 sequences, 5.3% were seen once, and the ten largest hold around 3.5%. The sample was blood, either unsorted or a sorted T cell fraction (not recorded which). The receptors here all came from a male donor with ankylosing spondylitis. The CDR3 runs from the conserved cysteine through the conserved F or W. D genes are given only for firm matches. The size field is filled for only some rows; it gives once, few, many or a size class.

TRBV9	many	TRBJ2-2	TRBD1	13	TGTGCCAGTACCCAGGACAGGGTTGGGGAGCTGTTTTTT	CASTQDRVGELFF
TRBV29-1	many	TRBJ2-7	NA	13	TGCAGCGTTGAAGTACAGGAGACCTACGAGCAGTACTTC	CSVEVQETYEQYF
TRBV5-1	many	TRBJ2-1	NA	16	TGCGCCAGCAGCTTGGACCGGGGCTCCTTAAGCCATGAGCAGTTCTTC	CASSLDRGSLSHEQFF
TRBV7-9	many	TRBJ2-5	NA	14	TGTGCCAGCAGCGGCAGGGGTTTGGGAGAGACCCAGTACTTC	CASSGRGLGETQYF
TRBV7-9	many	TRBJ2-1	TRBD2	14	TGTGCCAGCAGCTCGTTCTGGGGGAGGGGTGAGCAGTTCTTC	CASSSFWGRGEQFF
TRBV28	few	TRBJ1-1	NA	16	TGTGCCAGCAACCAGAGGGGCTATGAAAATCATAAGAGGGCTTTCTTT	CASNQRGYENHKRAFF
TRBV10-3	many	TRBJ2-2	NA	13	TGTGCCATCAGGGGGGAAACGTTTCAGGAGCTGTTTTTT	CAIRGETFQELFF
TRBV7-6	many	TRBJ2-5	NA	14	TGTGCCAGCAGCCTACTAGCTAGGGAAGAGACCCAGTACTTC	CASSLLAREETQYF
TRBV29-1	many	TRBJ2-1	NA	14	TGCAGCGTAGGCAATCTCGGGTTCCGGAATGAGCAGTTCTTC	CSVGNLGFRNEQFF
TRBV7-9	many	TRBJ2-1	TRBD2	13	TGTGCCAGCAGCTTAGGCGGGGGGAATGAGCAGTTCTTC	CASSLGGGNEQFF
TRBV5-1	NA	TRBJ2-3	NA	15	TGCGCCAGCAGCGGACTTTCTCCTAAACCAGATACGCAGTATTTT	CASSGLSPKPDTQYF
TRBV29-1	many	TRBJ1-1	NA	12	TGCAGCGTTGTGGCGGCGAACACTGAAGCTTTCTTT	CSVVAANTEAFF
TRBV20-1	NA	TRBJ2-3	NA	17	TGCAGTGCTAGAGGGGGTGGGCGCGGTTACGGCACAGATACGCAGTATTTT	CSARGGGRGYGTDTQYF
TRBV5-1	many	TRBJ2-7	TRBD1	15	TGCGCCAGCAGCTTGGGGACAGGGCCAAGGTACGAGCAGTACTTC	CASSLGTGPRYEQYF
TRBV11-2	NA	TRBJ2-3	TRBD2	18	TGTGCCAGCAGAAAGGACGGGGGACTAGCGGGTCGCACAGATACGCAGTATTTT	CASRKDGGLAGRTDTQYF
TRBV29-1	many	TRBJ1-1	NA	10	TGCAGCGTTGATGGAGTAGAAGCTTTCTTT	CSVDGVEAFF
TRBV11-1	many	TRBJ2-1	TRBD2	19	TGTGCCAGCAGCTTAGTTGTAGCGGGAGGACGTCAGGAGTACAATGAGCAGTTCTTC	CASSLVVAGGRQEYNEQFF
TRBV20-1	many	TRBJ2-1	TRBD1	14	TGCAGTGCTTTTGACAGGGGCTCCTACAATGAGCAGTTCTTC	CSAFDRGSYNEQFF
TRBV7-9	many	TRBJ2-1	TRBD2	16	TGTGCCAGCAGCCCCCATAGCGGGAGGGCGTACAATGAGCAGTTCTTC	CASSPHSGRAYNEQFF
TRBV20-1	many	TRBJ1-2	TRBD1	14	TGCAGTGCTAGAGATAGGACAGGGGGCCATGGCTACACCTTC	CSARDRTGGHGYTF
TRBV6-2/TRBV6-3	few	TRBJ2-1	NA	12	TGTGCCAGCAGTTACTTTGGCTGGGAGCAGTTCTTC	CASSYFGWEQFF
TRBV20-1	many	TRBJ1-2	NA	13	TGCAGTCATTACAGTAATCGCGGCTATGGCTACACCTTC	CSHYSNRGYGYTF
TRBV6-2/TRBV6-3	many	TRBJ2-3	NA	16	TGTGCCAGCAGTTACCCGCCGAGTGTCGCGACAGATACGCAGTATTTT	CASSYPPSVATDTQYF
TRBV4-2	many	TRBJ2-2	TRBD1	19	TGTGCCAGCAGCCAAGTCGTGGCGGGACAGGGAATACCGGCTGGGGAGCTGTTTTTT	CASSQVVAGQGIPAGELFF
TRBV7-2	many	TRBJ1-1	NA	14	TGTGCCAGCAGCTTCCAGGGTGGTGTGACTGAAGCTTTCTTT	CASSFQGGVTEAFF
TRBV5-1	few	TRBJ2-6	NA	16	TGCGCCAGCAGCTTGGGAGGATTCTCTGGGGCCAACGTCCTGACTTTC	CASSLGGFSGANVLTF
TRBV24-1	many	TRBJ2-1	NA	13	TGTGCCACCAGTGATTCACTCTACAATGAGCAGTTCTTC	CATSDSLYNEQFF
TRBV5-1	few	TRBJ2-2	TRBD1	15	TGCGCCAGCAGCTTAAGACAGGGTTTGATCGGGGAGCTGTTTTTT	CASSLRQGLIGELFF
TRBV27	few	TRBJ1-1	NA	14	TGTGCCAGCAGTTACCAAGGGGGGTCAGGGGAAGCTTTCTTT	CASSYQGGSGEAFF
TRBV11-2	NA	TRBJ2-3	TRBD2	15	TGTGCCAGCAGCCACGGTAGCGGGAGCACAGATACGCAGTATTTT	CASSHGSGSTDTQYF
TRBV9	many	TRBJ2-2	NA	14	TGTGCCAGCAGCGTAGGGGGGAAGGGAGGGGAGCTGTTTTTT	CASSVGGKGGELFF
TRBV7-9	many	TRBJ1-5	TRBD1	17	TGTGCCAGCAGCTTAGGATGGACAGGGCAAAGCAATCAGCCCCAGCATTTT	CASSLGWTGQSNQPQHF
TRBV4-3	few	TRBJ2-7	NA	15	TGCGCCAGCAGCCCGACGTATAGGATTCGGGACGAGCAGTACTTC	CASSPTYRIRDEQYF
TRBV18	many	TRBJ2-1	NA	15	TGTGCCAGCTCACCGCAAAAGAGCTCCTACAATGAGCAGTTCTTC	CASSPQKSSYNEQFF
TRBV4-1	few	TRBJ1-1	NA	16	TGCGCCAGCACCCGCCGACAGATCCTTGACAACACTGAAGCTTTCTTT	CASTRRQILDNTEAFF
TRBV28	many	TRBJ2-5	NA	22	TGTGCCAGCAGTTTATCAGAGAACCACGACCTCCGAAGTCCGACCTACCAAGAGACCCAGTACTTC	CASSLSENHDLRSPTYQETQYF
TRBV6-1	many	TRBJ2-1	NA	14	TGTGCCAGCGCGGGGCCGAACTCCTACAATGAGCAGTTCTTC	CASAGPNSYNEQFF
TRBV18	many	TRBJ2-7	NA	14	TGTGCCAGCTCAACGGGGGCCCTAACCTACGAGCAGTACTTC	CASSTGALTYEQYF
TRBV6-5	many	TRBJ1-4	NA	14	TGTGCCAGCAGTTACTCTCGAGAGGTTGAAAAACTGTTTTTT	CASSYSREVEKLFF
TRBV10-3	many	TRBJ2-1	NA	12	TGTGCCATCAGGGACAGCTACAATGAGCAGTTCTTC	CAIRDSYNEQFF
TRBV7-9	many	TRBJ2-3	NA	15	TGTGCCAGCAGCCCGCACGTCAGAGTTCGGGATACGCAGTATTTT	CASSPHVRVRDTQYF
TRBV7-9	many	TRBJ2-3	TRBD1	15	TGTGCCAGCAGCTCCGGGACAGGTAGCACAGATACGCAGTATTTT	CASSSGTGSTDTQYF
TRBV6-5	few	TRBJ2-5	NA	16	TGTGCCAGCAGTTACTCGATGGAAGCTGGGGGAGAGACCCAGTACTTC	CASSYSMEAGGETQYF
TRBV19	NA	TRBJ2-1	NA	17	TGTGCCAGTAGTGAATCAAGTTGGATAGCGGTTCACAATGAGCAGTTCTTC	CASSESSWIAVHNEQFF
TRBV5-1	many	TRBJ2-7	TRBD2	14	TGCGCCAGCAGCTCCACTAGCGGGGCCTACGAGCAGTACTTC	CASSSTSGAYEQYF
TRBV20-1	many	TRBJ1-1	NA	13	TGCAGTGCGCACCGGGACACCTACACTGAAGCTTTCTTT	CSAHRDTYTEAFF
TRBV12-3/TRBV12-4	NA	TRBJ1-1	NA	14	TGTGCCAGCAGTAAACAGGGTCGGGACACTGAAGCTTTCTTT	CASSKQGRDTEAFF
TRBV18	many	TRBJ1-1	NA	13	TGTGCCAGCTCTCCGATAGGGGGGACTGAAGCTTTCTTT	CASSPIGGTEAFF
TRBV5-6	many	TRBJ1-1	TRBD1	16	TGTGCCAGCAGCTTACACAGGGGGAACATGAACACTGAAGCTTTCTTT	CASSLHRGNMNTEAFF
TRBV28	many	TRBJ2-5	TRBD2	14	TGTGCCAGCAGTTTAGCGGGAGAGGAAGAGACCCAGTACTTC	CASSLAGEEETQYF
TRBV7-9	many	TRBJ1-1	NA	12	TGTGCCAGCAGCGCGATCACCACTGAAGCTTTCTTT	CASSAITTEAFF
TRBV20-1	many	TRBJ2-5	NA	15	TGCAGTGCTGGAAGCGGCCGCCGCTCTGTGGAGACCCAGTACTTC	CSAGSGRRSVETQYF
TRBV4-3	many	TRBJ2-2	NA	14	TGCGCCAGCAGCCAAGAAGGAATTACCGGGGAGCTGTTTTTT	CASSQEGITGELFF
TRBV29-1	many	TRBJ1-2	TRBD1	13	TGCAGCGTTGTGGGACAGGGGGATCGTGGCTACACCTTC	CSVVGQGDRGYTF
TRBV10-3	many	TRBJ2-5	NA	14	TGTGCCATCAGTGAGTCCAGCAGCCAAGAGACCCAGTACTTC	CAISESSSQETQYF